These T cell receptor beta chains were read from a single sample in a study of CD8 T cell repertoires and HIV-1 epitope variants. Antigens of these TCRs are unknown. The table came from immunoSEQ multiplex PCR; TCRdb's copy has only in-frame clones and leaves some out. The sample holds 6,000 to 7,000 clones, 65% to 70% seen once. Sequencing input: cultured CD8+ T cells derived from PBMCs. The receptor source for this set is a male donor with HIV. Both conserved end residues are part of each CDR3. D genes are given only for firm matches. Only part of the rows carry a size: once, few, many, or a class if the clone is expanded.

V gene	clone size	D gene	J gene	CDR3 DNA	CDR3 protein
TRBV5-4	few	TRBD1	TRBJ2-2	TGTGCCAGCAGCCGACCGGGACAGGGTAACACCGGGGAGCTGTTTTTT	CASSRPGQGNTGELFF
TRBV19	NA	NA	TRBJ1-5	TGTGCCAGTAGCGAAACAGGGACGAGCAATCAGCCCCAGCATTTT	CASSETGTSNQPQHF
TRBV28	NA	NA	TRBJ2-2	TGTGCCAGCACCCCCATCCGGGCCTCCACCGGGGAGCTGTTTTTT	CASTPIRASTGELFF
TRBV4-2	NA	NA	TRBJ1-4	TGTGCCAGCAGCCAAGATTTCCTTGGTGGGGATGAAAAACTGTTTTTT	CASSQDFLGGDEKLFF
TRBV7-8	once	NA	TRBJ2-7	TGTGCCAGCAGAACCCGTCAGGGGACTACGTTGGAGCAGTACTTC	CASRTRQGTTLEQYF
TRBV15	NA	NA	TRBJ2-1	TGTGCCACCAGCAGAGACGGCAATGAGCAGTTCTTC	CATSRDGNEQFF
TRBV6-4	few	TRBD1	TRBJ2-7	TGTGCCAGCAGTGACCCGTGTCCTAGGGGGCGAATCACCTACGAGCAGTACTTC	CASSDPCPRGRITYEQYF
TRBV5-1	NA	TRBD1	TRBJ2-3	TGCGCCAGCAGTTCCGGGACAGGGGGCGTAGATACGCAGTATTTT	CASSSGTGGVDTQYF
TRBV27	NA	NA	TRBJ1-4	TGTGCCAGCAGTTCGAGACTCTCGGGGTACGATGAAAAACTGTTTTTT	CASSSRLSGYDEKLFF
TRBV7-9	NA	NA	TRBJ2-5	TGTGCCAGCAGCTTAGAGCTCAGACAAGAGACCCAGTACTTC	CASSLELRQETQYF
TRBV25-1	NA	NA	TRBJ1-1	TGTGCCAGCAGTTTGGGGAACACTGAAGCTTTCTTT	CASSLGNTEAFF
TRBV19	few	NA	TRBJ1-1	TGTGCCAGTAGTCGCGGGACTAGGAGGGGAAGTACTGAAGCTTTCTTT	CASSRGTRRGSTEAFF
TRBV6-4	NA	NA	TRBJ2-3	TGTGCCAGCAGTGACAGCGGATTAGATACGCAGTATTTT	CASSDSGLDTQYF
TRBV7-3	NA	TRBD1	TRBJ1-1	TGTGCCAGCCGGGTGACAGGGGTGACGTCCAACACTGAAGCTTTCTTT	CASRVTGVTSNTEAFF
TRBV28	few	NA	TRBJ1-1	TGTGCCAGCACCCCTGGGGCACGGGTGCCCGAAGCTTTCTTT	CASTPGARVPEAFF
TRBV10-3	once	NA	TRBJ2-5	TGTGCCATCAGTGACCTCGGGATTCCTCCTAGGGAGACCCAGTACTTC	CAISDLGIPPRETQYF
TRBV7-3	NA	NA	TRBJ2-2	TGTGCCAGCAGCTCTGAAACGGCCGGGGAGCTGTTTTTT	CASSSETAGELFF
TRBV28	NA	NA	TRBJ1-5	TGTGCCAGCAGTTTCCCCGGGACTAGCAATCAGCCCCAGCATTTT	CASSFPGTSNQPQHF
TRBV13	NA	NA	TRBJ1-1	TGTGCCAGCAGGGGGGGGCTCGGGGACACTGAAGCTTTCTTT	CASRGGLGDTEAFF
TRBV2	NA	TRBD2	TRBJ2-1	TGTGCCAGCAATCCTCTGACTAGCGGGGAGTGGAATGAGCAGTTCTTC	CASNPLTSGEWNEQFF
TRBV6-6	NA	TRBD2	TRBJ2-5	TGTGCCAGCAGTTACACGGGGGGGCAAGAGACCCAGTACTTC	CASSYTGGQETQYF
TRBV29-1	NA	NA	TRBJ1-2	TGCAGCGCCGAGACGGAATATGGCTACACCTTC	CSAETEYGYTF
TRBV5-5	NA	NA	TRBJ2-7	TGTGCCAGCAGCTTGTCGAACAGCCTCTACGAGCAGTACTTC	CASSLSNSLYEQYF
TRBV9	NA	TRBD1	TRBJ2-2	TGTGCCAGCAGCCCAAGTCGACGACAGGGACCGAACACCGGGGAGCTGTTTTTT	CASSPSRRQGPNTGELFF
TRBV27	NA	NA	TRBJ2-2	TGTGCCAGCAGTTTATTTCCGGGTGCCGGGGAGCTGTTTTTT	CASSLFPGAGELFF
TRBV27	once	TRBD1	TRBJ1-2	TGTGCCAGCAGTTTGACAGGGTCTAACTATGGCTACACCTTC	CASSLTGSNYGYTF
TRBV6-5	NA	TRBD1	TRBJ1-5	TGTGCCAGCAGATCCGGACAGGGAAAACAGCCCCAGCATTTT	CASRSGQGKQPQHF
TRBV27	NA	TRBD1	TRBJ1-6	TGTGCCAGCAGTTTTAGTTTCCAGGGGGTGTCCTATAATTCACCCCTCCACTTT	CASSFSFQGVSYNSPLHF
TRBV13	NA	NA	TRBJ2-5	TGTGCCAGCAGCTTAGAGGCGGGCCAAGAGACCCAGTACTTC	CASSLEAGQETQYF
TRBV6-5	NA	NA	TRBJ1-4	TGTGCCAGCAGTTACTCTCCAGGGGATAGCGAAAAACTGTTTTTT	CASSYSPGDSEKLFF
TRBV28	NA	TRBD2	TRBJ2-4	TGTGCCAGCAGTTTAGGGCTAGCGGGAAACATTCAGTACTTC	CASSLGLAGNIQYF
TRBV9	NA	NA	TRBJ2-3	TGTGCCAGCAGCGTAGAGTCAGGCCGAAGCACAGATACGCAGTATTTT	CASSVESGRSTDTQYF
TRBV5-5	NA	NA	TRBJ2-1	TGTGCCAGCAGCTTGGCCGGCGGGCCAAGCCCCTACAATGAGCAGTTCTTC	CASSLAGGPSPYNEQFF
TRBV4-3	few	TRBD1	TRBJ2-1	TGCGCCAGCAGCCAACGGACAGGGCTAGAGGATGAGCAGTTCTTC	CASSQRTGLEDEQFF
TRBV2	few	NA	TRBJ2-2	TGTGCCAGCTTGGGGGCCCTGAACACCGGGGAGCTGTTTTTT	CASLGALNTGELFF
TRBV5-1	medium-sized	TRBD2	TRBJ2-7	TGCGCCAGCAGCTTATACAGCGGGACCACAAGCTCCTACGAGCAGTACTTC	CASSLYSGTTSSYEQYF
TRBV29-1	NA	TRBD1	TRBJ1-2	TGCAGCGTTGATGGACAGGGAATCTATGGCTACACCTTC	CSVDGQGIYGYTF
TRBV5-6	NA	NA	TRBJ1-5	TGTGCCAGCAGCTTGGCCGAGGCCCGACAGCCCCAGCATTTT	CASSLAEARQPQHF
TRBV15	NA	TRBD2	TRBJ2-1	TGTGCCACCAGCACCGGGACTAGCGGGGGAGGTGAGCAGTTCTTC	CATSTGTSGGGEQFF
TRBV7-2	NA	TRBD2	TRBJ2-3	TGTGCCAGCAGCTTGGGACTAGCGGGAGGGCCCACAGATACGCAGTATTTT	CASSLGLAGGPTDTQYF
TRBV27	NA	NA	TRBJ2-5	TGTGCCAGCAGTTTAGTGGCCGTAGAGACCCAGTACTTC	CASSLVAVETQYF
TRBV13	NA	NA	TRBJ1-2	TGTGCCAGCAGCTCACACCCAGTTGACTTTAACTATGGCTACACCTTC	CASSSHPVDFNYGYTF
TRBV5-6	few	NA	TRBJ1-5	TGTGCCAGCAGCTTGAAGGGCTTACTCAATCAGCCCCAGCATTTT	CASSLKGLLNQPQHF
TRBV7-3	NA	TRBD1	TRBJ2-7	TGTGCCAGCAGCCCGTCACAGGGGTACGAGCAGTACTTC	CASSPSQGYEQYF
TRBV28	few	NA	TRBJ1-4	TGTGCCAGCAACGGGGAGACCCCTGAAAAACTGTTTTTT	CASNGETPEKLFF
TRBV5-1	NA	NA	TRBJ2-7	TGCGCCAGCAGCACGGACTTAACCTACGAGCAGTACTTC	CASSTDLTYEQYF
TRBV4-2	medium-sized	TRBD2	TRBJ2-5	TGTGCCAGCAGCCAAGGCGGAGCGGGGGAAGAGACCCAGTACTTC	CASSQGGAGEETQYF
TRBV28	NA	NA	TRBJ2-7	TGTGCCAGCAGTTTAATAGCGAGCTCCTACGAGCAGTACTTC	CASSLIASSYEQYF
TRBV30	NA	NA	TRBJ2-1	TGTGCCTGTACTGACCGGGCCTACGAGTTCTTC	CACTDRAYEFF
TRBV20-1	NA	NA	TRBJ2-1	TGCAGTGCTAGATGGGGCAATGAGCAGTTCTTC	CSARWGNEQFF